The 8 T cell receptor beta chains reported below all come from one sample, sequenced in a study of radiotherapy plus CTLA-4 blockade in lung cancer. Clones were read by immunoSEQ multiplex PCR, and TCRdb kept only the in-frame ones, dropping some. The repertoire includes fewer than 40,000 clones, 70% to 85% of them detected once, and 8.9% sits in the top ten. The specimen comprised peripheral blood, sampled from a patient treated with radiotherapy plus ipilimumab. These receptor sequences come from a human donor with non-small cell lung cancer who had stable disease on radiotherapy plus ipilimumab.

This clone appeared a single time. The chain recombines TRBV5-4 with TRBJ2-5; TRBD1 is a possible D gene (6 bases). The J call may be mistaken, given a closer DNA end match to TRBJ2-7. Germline V gene lookup returns CDR1 SGHNT and CDR2 YYREEE (reference sequence). The CDR3 sequence is 13 residues long. As DNA, the CDR3 is TGTGCCAGCAGCTTTACGGACAGCCACGAGCAGTACTTC. Protein product: CASSFTDSHEQYF.

The rearrangement uses TRBV5-6 and TRBJ1-5; 11 nucleotides match TRBD1. V was clipped by 4 bases and J by 4 bases; unmatched bases: 4. Germline V lookup: CDR1 SGHDT, CDR2 YYEEEE. The CDR3 runs 15 residues. The CDR3 sequence is CASSPDRGRNQPQHF. CDR3 nucleotide sequence: TGTGCCAGCAGCCCGGACAGGGGGCGAAATCAGCCCCAGCATTTT.

The chain combines TRBV29-1 with TRBJ1-2; perhaps TRBD1 as D (5 bases). Looked up from germline, CDR1 is SQVTM and CDR2 is ANQGSEA. The length of the CDR3 is 14 residues. Trimming pared 2 bases from V and 1 base from J, leaving 11 bases between. CDR3 sequence (DNA): TGCAGCGTTGAAACAGGCCGAGATAACTATGGCTACACCTTC. Protein sequence: CSVETGRDNYGYTF.

This clone was observed a single time. In nucleotides, the CDR3 is TGTGCCAGCAGCTTAGCGCGCACCGGGGAGCTGTTTTTT. Amino acid sequence: CASSLARTGELFF. The gene calls are TRBV7-8 and TRBJ2-2; D remains ambiguous. The CDR3 extends over 13 amino acids. Germline CDR1 reads SGHVS; CDR2 reads FQNEAQ. Trimming removed 0 bases from V and 4 bases from J, with 3 bases in between.

This rearrangement joins TRBV18 to TRBJ2-7; 16 positions match TRBD2. The CDR3 spans 18 residues. With 5 bases clipped from V and 0 bases from J, the junction kept 7 bases outside the gene matches. CDR1 and CDR2 (germline): KGHSH, LQKENI. The CDR3 DNA follows: TGTGCCAGCTCAGCCGGGACTAGCGGGGGGGTGAGCTCCTACGAGCAGTACGTC. It translates to CASSAGTSGGVSSYEQYV.

This chain connects TRBV7-3 to TRBJ2-7, with D possibly TRBD2 on 6 matching bases. The CDR3 runs 15 residues. The germline gives CDR1 SGHTA, CDR2 FQGTGA. V was pared by 2 bases and J by 1 base, with 12 bases between. This chain's CDR3 is CASSLGRGPSYEQYF. The CDR3 DNA follows: TGTGCCAGCAGCTTAGGGCGGGGTCCATCCTACGAGCAGTACTTC.

This rearrangement joins TRBV5-4 to TRBJ1-2, with 7 bases fitting TRBD1. The junction had 9 bases not matched to a gene; V was cut back by 3 bases and J by 7 bases. CDR1 and CDR2 (germline): SGHNT, YYREEE (reference sequence). The CDR3 is 14 residues long. The CDR3 here is CASSYNSRDSGYTF. DNA of the CDR3: TGTGCCAGCAGCTATAACTCCCGGGACAGTGGCTACACCTTC.

J is TRBJ2-5 and V is TRBV7-9, with TRBD2 matching 7 bases. The trim removed 2 bases at V and 1 base at J, leaving 4 bases unmatched. The CDR3 consists of 15 residues. CDR1 SEHNR and CDR2 FQNEAQ come from the germline V gene (reference sequence). The chain's CDR3 is CASSLSGDFQETQYF. The CDR3 DNA follows: TGTGCCAGCAGCTTAAGCGGGGACTTCCAAGAGACCCAGTACTTC.